This passage covers 30 T cell receptor beta chains from one sample sequenced in a study of blood T cell repertoires in COVID-19. TCRdb keeps only in-frame clones here, not all; method: immunoSEQ multiplex PCR. The data hold 150,000 to 200,000 clones, with roughly 82% observed a single time. The sequenced sample was peripheral blood. These receptors were taken from a woman aged 55-69 years with COVID-19, enrolled during active disease.

This clone came up once. The chain uses TRBV5-5 and TRBJ1-1, with 7 bases identical to TRBD1. The CDR3 covers 16 residues. The J segment lost 2 bases and the V segment lost 3 bases, leaving 10 bases of the junction unmatched. Per the germline V gene, CDR1 is SGHKS and CDR2 is YYEKEE (reference sequence). DNA for the CDR3: TGTGCCAGCAGCTCTCGACTCCGGGACAGAAACACTGAAGCTTTCTTT. Encoded protein: CASSSRLRDRNTEAFF.

The CDR3 DNA is TGTGCCAGCAGCCGGCCTAGCGGGGGTTACAATGAGCAGTTCTTC. Protein sequence: CASSRPSGGYNEQFF. This chain links TRBV14 with TRBJ2-1, with TRBD2 identical over 10 bases. The CDR3 spans 15 residues. Germline CDR1 and CDR2: SGHDN and FVKESK. The V and J ends lost 4 bases and 4 bases, in that order; junction bases with no gene match: 4. The entire variable domain, with the rest obtained from reference TRBV14 and TRBJ2-1, is as follows: EAGVTQFPSHSVIEKGQTVTLRCDPISGHDNLYWYRRVMGKEIKFLLHFVKESKQDESGMPNNRFLAERTGGTYSTLKVQPAELEDSGVYFCASSRPSGGYNEQFFGPGTRLTVL.

The V and J genes are TRBV2 and TRBJ1-5; D might be TRBD1 (5 bases). Per germline, CDR1 SNHLY and CDR2 FYNNEI. V was clipped by 4 bases and J by 4 bases, with 14 bases between them. The CDR3 has 15 residues. As DNA, the CDR3 is TGTGCCAGCAGTGGGCGGCAGGGCAGGAATCAGCCCCAGCATTTT. Protein product: CASSGRQGRNQPQHF. Together with reference TRBV2 and TRBJ1-5, the CDR3 gives the full variable domain: EPEVTQTPSHQVTQMGQEVILRCVPISNHLYFYWYRQILGQKVEFLVSFYNNEISEKSEIFDDQFSVERPDGSNFTLKIRSTKLEDSAMYFCASSGRQGRNQPQHFGDGTRLSIL.

The rearrangement joins TRBV28 to TRBJ1-3; TRBD1 matches 9 bases. V shed 3 bases, J shed 6 bases, and the junction held 6 bases outside the gene matches. CDR1 is MDHEN, CDR2 SYDVKM, per germline. This CDR3 region has 15 residues. The chain's CDR3 is CASSFYRDRANTIYF. CDR3 sequence (DNA): TGTGCCAGCAGTTTTTATCGGGACAGGGCAAACACCATATATTTT.

This clone was observed a few times. The J gene is TRBJ1-2, the V gene TRBV2, with TRBD1 matching over 8 bases. After removal of 3 bases from V and 4 bases from J, the junction contained 1 base not matched to a gene. The CDR3 extends over 13 amino acids. Germline V gene lookup returns CDR1 SNHLY and CDR2 FYNNEI. The CDR3 reads CASSEGQAYGYTF. The CDR3 coding sequence is TGTGCCAGCAGTGAGGGACAGGCCTATGGCTACACCTTC.

V gene TRBV10-2 combines with J gene TRBJ1-1; maybe TRBD1 (6 bases). The germline gives CDR1 WSHSY, CDR2 SAAADI. The CDR3 loop spans 13 amino acids. V lost 4 bases and J lost 4, with 10 bases in between. Written as DNA, the CDR3 is TGCGCCAGCAGTGCTTCAGGGGCCACTGAAGCTTTCTTT. Protein product: CASSASGATEAFF.

The chain carries TRBV5-1 and TRBJ2-2; D is possibly TRBD1 (5 bases). V lost 0 bases, J lost 1 base, and 10 bases lay in between. CDR1 is SGHRS and CDR2 is YFSETQ in the germline V gene. The CDR3 is 16 residues long. The CDR3 loop reads CASSLGLTGNTGELFF. CDR3 DNA sequence: TGCGCCAGCAGCTTGGGCCTTACAGGGAACACCGGGGAGCTGTTTTTT.

Ten or more counts support this clone. This rearrangement joins TRBV25-1 to TRBJ1-6; D gene unclear. V gave up 5 bases and J gave up 7 bases, with 15 bases separating them. The CDR3 runs to 15 residues. CDR1 MGHDK and CDR2 SYGVNS come from the germline V gene. Here the CDR3 DNA reads TGTGCCAGCAGTACTGAGGCGGGCCCCAATTCACCCCTCCACTTT. Residues: CASSTEAGPNSPLHF.

The V and J genes are TRBV3-1 (or the pseudogene TRBV3-2) and TRBJ2-2; D is perhaps TRBD1 (6 bases). Germline CDR1 LGHDT, CDR2 YNNKEL (reference sequence). This CDR3 is built from 16 residues. The V and J ends lost 0 bases and 6 bases respectively, with 14 bases between them. Here the CDR3 reads CASSQESRTVAGELFF. The CDR3 DNA is TGTGCCAGCAGCCAAGAAAGTCGGACAGTTGCCGGGGAGCTGTTTTTT.

This clone has more than one count but fewer than ten. V gene TRBV7-8 combines with J gene TRBJ2-2; 8 bases are shared with TRBD1. Germline V gene lookup returns CDR1 SGHVS and CDR2 FQNEAQ. The CDR3 is 19 amino acids. V was pared by 5 bases and J by 6 bases, with 20 bases of the junction left unmatched. CDR3 loop: CASSPGTGRGTRGPGELFF. The DNA for the CDR3 is TGTGCCAGCAGCCCGGGGACAGGTCGAGGGACACGGGGCCCCGGGGAGCTGTTTTTT.

Turning to this clone: In the same sample, other DNA sequences code for this CDR3. The J gene is TRBJ2-1, the V gene TRBV18; 7 nucleotides line up with TRBD2. The germline CDR1 and CDR2 sequences are KGHSH and LQKENI. J lost 8 bases, V lost 5 bases, and 6 bases had no gene match. CDR3 size: 13 residues. The CDR3 bases are TGTGCCAGCTCAGGTCAAGGGAGGGATGAGCAGTTCTTC. Translating it yields CASSGQGRDEQFF.

This sequence joins TRBV19 and TRBJ2-1, with 13 bases aligning to TRBD2. CDR1 is LNHDA, CDR2 SQIVND, per germline (reference sequence). Trimming removed 4 bases from V and 7 bases from J; junction bases left unmatched: 7. This CDR3 is 16 amino acids long. The CDR3 sequence is CASSNRLAGGVNEQFF. The CDR3 DNA reads TGTGCCAGTAGTAATCGACTAGCGGGAGGAGTGAATGAGCAGTTCTTC.

V usage is TRBV30 and J usage is TRBJ1-1; 8 positions match TRBD1. The CDR3 contains 13 residues. J gave up 3 bases and V 1 base, and 1 base lay outside the gene matches. Per the germline V gene, CDR1 is GTSNPN and CDR2 is SVGIG (reference sequence). CDR3 amino acids: CAWSATGDTEAFF. The CDR3 coding sequence is TGTGCCTGGAGTGCGACAGGGGACACTGAAGCTTTCTTT.

The V gene is TRBV12-3 or TRBV12-4, the J gene TRBJ2-5; 7 bases match TRBD1. This CDR3 comprises 13 residues. The junction had 0 bases not matched to a gene; V was cut back by 5 bases and J by 0 bases. The CDR3 here is CASSTGDQETQYF. The CDR3 DNA is TGTGCCAGCAGTACAGGGGACCAAGAGACCCAGTACTTC.

The CDR3 coding sequence is TGTGCCAGCAGCCTGGGGACAGGGGGAGAGACCCAGTACTTC. Translated, it gives CASSLGTGGETQYF. The chain is built from TRBV3-1 (or the pseudogene TRBV3-2) and TRBJ2-5; TRBD1 aligns across 11 bases. Germline-derived CDR1 and CDR2 are LGHDT and YNNKEL (reference sequence). The V gene end was trimmed by 4 bases and the J gene end by 4 bases; junction bases not matched to a gene: 2. CDR3 length: 14 amino acids.

The chain is built from TRBV18 and TRBJ1-1, with D possibly TRBD1 on 5 matching bases. CDR1 KGHSH and CDR2 LQKENI come from the germline V gene. This CDR3 spans 15 amino acids. V was cut by 0 bases and J by 4 bases, with 12 bases left in between. This CDR3 reads CASSPPVLGGTEAFF. The CDR3 DNA follows: TGTGCCAGCTCACCACCAGTGCTCGGGGGCACTGAAGCTTTCTTT.

This clone turned up a few times. The chain couples TRBV11-2 to TRBJ1-1; perhaps TRBD1 as D (5 bases). Germline CDR1 reads SGHAT; CDR2 reads FQNNGV. The CDR3 consists of 14 residues. The germline V and J ends were trimmed by 5 bases and 0 bases, with 10 bases remaining between them. CDR3 nucleotides: TGTGCCAGCAGCCAGGGCAGACTGAACACTGAAGCTTTCTTT. Protein: CASSQGRLNTEAFF.

The chain uses TRBV5-3 and TRBJ2-3; 16 bases are shared with TRBD2. TRBV5-3 is an ORF; its function is uncertain. The CDR3 has 18 residues. V was pared by 1 base and J by 4 bases, with 6 bases of the junction left unmatched. In DNA form, the CDR3 reads TGTGCCAGAAGCTTGAACGTGGGACTAGCGGGGGGGGCAGATACGCAGTATTTT. It codes for CARSLNVGLAGGADTQYF.

This clone showed up just once. The chain joins TRBV11-3 to TRBJ2-1, with a possible D match to TRBD1 (5 bases). The V gene's germline CDR1 is SGHNT and CDR2 YENEEA. The V end lost 3 bases, the J end lost 11 bases, and 14 bases lay between the germline ends. This CDR3 has 13 residues. The CDR3 nucleotides read TGTGCCAGCAGCTTGGGGCCAGCTCTTCAGCAGTTCTTC. Protein sequence: CASSLGPALQQFF.

The chain combines TRBV24-1 with TRBJ2-6; 7 bases are shared with TRBD2. Germline V lookup: CDR1 KGHDR, CDR2 SFDVKD. Trimming removed 9 bases from V and 1 base from J; junction bases left unmatched: 8. The CDR3 runs to 16 residues. This chain's CDR3 is CATSSGSASGANVLTF. In nucleotides, the CDR3 is TGTGCCACCTCTAGCGGTTCGGCTTCTGGGGCCAACGTCCTGACTTTC.

The V gene is TRBV19, the J gene TRBJ1-1; D possibly corresponds to TRBD1 (5 bases). Germline loops: CDR1 LNHDA, CDR2 SQIVND (reference sequence). The germline V and J ends were trimmed by 7 bases and 2 bases, with 17 bases remaining between them. The CDR3 totals 15 residues. The CDR3 loop is CASKVEDTTNTEAFF. In DNA, the CDR3 is TGTGCCAGTAAGGTTGAGGACACCACTAACACTGAAGCTTTCTTT.

The rearrangement joins TRBV9 to TRBJ2-3, with 8 nucleotides matching TRBD1. CDR1 is SGDLS and CDR2 is YYNGEE in the germline V gene. The CDR3 is made up of 15 amino acids. Trimming removed 4 bases from V and 2 bases from J; junction bases left unmatched: 6. CDR3 sequence: CASSHRDRPTDTQYF. The CDR3, as DNA: TGTGCCAGCAGCCATCGGGACAGGCCCACAGATACGCAGTATTTT.

The rearrangement links TRBV18 to TRBJ2-5; TRBD2 matches at 8 bases. J was trimmed by 5 bases and V by 2 bases; bases with no gene match: 13. CDR1 is KGHSH, CDR2 LQKENI, per germline. The CDR3 runs to 17 residues. The CDR3, as DNA: TGTGCCAGCTCACCAACTACACTGGCGGGAGGAGGGGAGACCCAGTACTTC. It translates to CASSPTTLAGGGETQYF.

The rearrangement joins TRBV10-3 to TRBJ1-1; D unresolved. CDR1 and CDR2 from the germline V gene are ENHRY and SYGVKD. The length of the CDR3 is 13 residues. The V and J ends lost 8 bases and 2 bases respectively, with 12 bases between them. The CDR3 nucleotides read TGTGCCATCTCCCCAGAACCTAACACTGAAGCTTTCTTT. Protein: CAISPEPNTEAFF.

The J gene is TRBJ2-1, the V gene TRBV7-3, with D perhaps matching TRBD2 (6 bases). The length of the CDR3 is 16 residues. Trimming removed 5 bases at V and 0 bases at J, with 14 bases between. Germline loops: CDR1 SGHTA, CDR2 FQGTGA. The CDR3 protein is CASSLSGSSSYNEQFF. The DNA for the CDR3 is TGTGCCAGCAGCCTGTCCGGGAGTAGCTCCTACAATGAGCAGTTCTTC.

This sequence joins TRBV3-1 (or the pseudogene TRBV3-2) and TRBJ2-2, with D possibly being TRBD2 (5 bases). Germline assignment: CDR1 LGHDT and CDR2 YNNKEL (reference sequence). V was cut by 1 base and J by 0 bases, with 9 bases left in between. The CDR3 spans 16 residues. CDR3 coding DNA: TGTGCCAGCAGCCAAGTTCCAGCGGCGAACACCGGGGAGCTGTTTTTT. Protein: CASSQVPAANTGELFF.

The chain is built from TRBV6-5 and TRBJ1-5, with 8 bases matching TRBD1. J gave up 12 bases and V 6 bases, and 10 bases lay outside the gene matches. The CDR3 covers 13 residues. Germline assignment: CDR1 MNHEY and CDR2 SVGAGI. The CDR3 region has the DNA TGTGCCAGCAGCCCCGACAGGGGCCTCATCCAGCATTTT. This encodes CASSPDRGLIQHF.

The V call is TRBV6-5, the J call TRBJ1-4; maybe TRBD1 (6 bases). The V end was cut by 4 bases, the J end by 7 bases, with 16 bases between. CDR1 is MNHEY, CDR2 SVGAGI, per germline. This CDR3 is 15 amino acids long. CDR3 region: CASSSLTGLGEKLFF. The CDR3 DNA sequence: TGTGCCAGCAGTTCACTTACAGGGTTGGGTGAAAAACTGTTTTTT.

The chain combines TRBV7-3 with TRBJ1-2, with 10 positions matching TRBD1. The V and J ends lost 4 bases and 4 bases, in that order; junction bases with no gene match: 9. Germline V gene data show CDR1 as SGHTA and CDR2 as FQGTGA. The CDR3 sequence is 16 residues long. The CDR3 nucleotides are TGTGCCAGCAGCTACGGGACAGGGGAGAATTTCTATGGCTACACCTTC. As protein: CASSYGTGENFYGYTF. Combining the CDR3 with reference TRBV7-3 and TRBJ1-2 gives the whole variable domain GAGVSQTPSNKVTEKGKYVELRCDPISGHTALYWYRQSLGQGPEFLIYFQGTGAADDSGLPNDRFFAVRPEGSVSTLKIQRTERGDSAVYLCASSYGTGENFYGYTFGSGTRLTVV.

The chain recombines TRBV2 with TRBJ2-1, with 7 bases fitting TRBD1. This CDR3 is 13 amino acids long. J gave up 5 bases and V 8 bases, and 6 bases lay outside the gene matches. Germline CDR1 is SNHLY and CDR2 is FYNNEI. The CDR3 sequence is CASGRQGHNEQFF. In nucleotides, the CDR3 is TGTGCCAGCGGAAGACAGGGACACAATGAGCAGTTCTTC.